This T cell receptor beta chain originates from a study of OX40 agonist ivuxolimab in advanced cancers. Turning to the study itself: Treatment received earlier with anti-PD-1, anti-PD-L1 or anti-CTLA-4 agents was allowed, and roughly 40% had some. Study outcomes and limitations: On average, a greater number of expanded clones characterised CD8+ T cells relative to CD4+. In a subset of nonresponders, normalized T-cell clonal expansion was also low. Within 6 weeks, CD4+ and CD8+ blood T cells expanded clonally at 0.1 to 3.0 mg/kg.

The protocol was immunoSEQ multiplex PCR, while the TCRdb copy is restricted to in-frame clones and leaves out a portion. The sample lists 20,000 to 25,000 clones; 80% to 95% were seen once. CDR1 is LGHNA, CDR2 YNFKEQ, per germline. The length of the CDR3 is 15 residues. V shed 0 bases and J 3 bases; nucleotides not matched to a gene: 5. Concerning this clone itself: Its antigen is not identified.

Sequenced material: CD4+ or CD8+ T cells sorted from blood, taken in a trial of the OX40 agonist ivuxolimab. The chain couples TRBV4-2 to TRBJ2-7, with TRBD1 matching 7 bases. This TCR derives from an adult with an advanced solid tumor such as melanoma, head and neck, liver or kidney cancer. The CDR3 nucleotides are TGTGCCAGCAGCCAAGATGCAGGGGGTATCTACGAGCAGTACTTC. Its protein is CASSQDAGGIYEQYF.